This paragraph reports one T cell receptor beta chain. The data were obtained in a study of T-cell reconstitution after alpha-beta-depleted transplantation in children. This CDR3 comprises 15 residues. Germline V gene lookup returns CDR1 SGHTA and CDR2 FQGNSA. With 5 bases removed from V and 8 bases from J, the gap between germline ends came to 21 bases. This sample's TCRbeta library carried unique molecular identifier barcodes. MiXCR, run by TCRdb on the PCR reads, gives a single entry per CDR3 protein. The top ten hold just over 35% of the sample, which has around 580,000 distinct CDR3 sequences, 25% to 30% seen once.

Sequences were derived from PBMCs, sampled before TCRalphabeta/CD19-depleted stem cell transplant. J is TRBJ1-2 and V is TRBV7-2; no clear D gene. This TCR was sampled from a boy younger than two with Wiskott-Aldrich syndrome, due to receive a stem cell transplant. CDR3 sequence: CASSPRIRDRYGYTF. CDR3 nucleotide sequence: TGTGCCAGCAGCCCCAGAATTAGGGATCGGTACGGCTACACCTTC.